The text below deals with one T cell receptor beta chain. Its antigen is undetermined. The sample comes from a study of cytomegalovirus exposure and HLA in healthy donors. Study-level information: Earlier findings included some 100 million unique TCR beta sequences obtained from around 180 million T cells. Study-wide points: The classifier, whose performance was assessed in both the original and validation cohorts, reportedly diagnosed cytomegalovirus status with high specificity and sensitivity.

With 60 Vbeta and 13 Jbeta primers, the PCR was carried out. Produced via immunoSEQ multiplex PCR; TCRdb's table is partial and in-frame only. This table has under 150,000 clones, 83% appearing once. With 1 base removed from V and 5 bases from J, the gap between germline ends came to 11 bases. This CDR3 region has 15 residues. Per the germline V gene, CDR1 is MGHRA and CDR2 is YSYEKL. The chain uses TRBV4-1 and TRBJ1-4; D is possibly TRBD1 (5 bases). Sequencing input: PBMCs. The TCR comes from a girl aged 2 to 10 in good health and CMV-seronegative. The CDR3 reads CASSQGRGGNEKLFF. CDR3 sequence (DNA): TGCGCCAGCAGCCAAGGACGGGGGGGAAATGAAAAACTGTTTTTT.